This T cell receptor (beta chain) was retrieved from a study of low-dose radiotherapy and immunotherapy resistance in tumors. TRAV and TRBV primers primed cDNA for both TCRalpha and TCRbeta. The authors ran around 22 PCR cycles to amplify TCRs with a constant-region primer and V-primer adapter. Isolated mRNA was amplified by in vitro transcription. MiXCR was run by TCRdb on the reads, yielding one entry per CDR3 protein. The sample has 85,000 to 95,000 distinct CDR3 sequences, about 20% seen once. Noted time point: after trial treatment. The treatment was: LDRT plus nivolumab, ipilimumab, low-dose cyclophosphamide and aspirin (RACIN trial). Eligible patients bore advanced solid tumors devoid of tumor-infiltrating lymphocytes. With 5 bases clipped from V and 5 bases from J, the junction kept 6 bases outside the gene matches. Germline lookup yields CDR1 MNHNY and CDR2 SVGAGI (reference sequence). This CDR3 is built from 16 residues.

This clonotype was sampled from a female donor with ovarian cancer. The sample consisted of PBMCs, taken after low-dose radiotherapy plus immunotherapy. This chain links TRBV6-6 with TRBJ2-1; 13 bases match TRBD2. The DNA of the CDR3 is TGTGCCAGCAGTGAAGTACTAGCGGGAGGGAACAATGAGCAGTTCTTC. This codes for CASSEVLAGGNNEQFF.